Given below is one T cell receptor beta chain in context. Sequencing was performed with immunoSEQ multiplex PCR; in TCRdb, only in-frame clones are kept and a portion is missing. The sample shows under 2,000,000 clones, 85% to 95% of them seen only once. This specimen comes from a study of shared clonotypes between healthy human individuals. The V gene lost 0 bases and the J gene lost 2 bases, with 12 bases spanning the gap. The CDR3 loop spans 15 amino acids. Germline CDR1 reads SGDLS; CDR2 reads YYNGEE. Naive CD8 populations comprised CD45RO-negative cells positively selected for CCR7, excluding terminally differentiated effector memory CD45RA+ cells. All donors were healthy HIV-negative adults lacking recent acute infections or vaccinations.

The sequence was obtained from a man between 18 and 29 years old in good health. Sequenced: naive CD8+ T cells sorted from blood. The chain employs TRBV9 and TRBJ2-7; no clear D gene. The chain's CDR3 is CASSVDWAGAYEQYF. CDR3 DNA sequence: TGTGCCAGCAGCGTAGACTGGGCCGGCGCCTACGAGCAGTACTTC.